The entry that follows covers one TCR beta chain sequence. From germline, CDR1 is LGHNA and CDR2 YSLEER. There are 18 residues in the CDR3. V was clipped by 0 bases and J by 0 bases, with 17 bases between them. Per the original data handling: The authors estimated nucleated cell counts from reference gene primer amplification. Assay: immunoSEQ multiplex PCR; the TCRdb copy retains only in-frame clones and omits some. That table gives V, J and clone size, and the DNA gave D and trimming. The sample lists fewer than 200,000 clones; under 85% were seen once. The data were taken from a study of blood T cell repertoires in COVID-19. On the study more broadly: The United States, Italy and Spain provided the acute and convalescent COVID-19 samples. Sample material is recorded as cDNA or gDNA derived from T cells, B-cell-depleted T cells, or PBMCs.

The receptor was derived from a man aged 55 to 69 who had recovered from COVID-19. This sequence joins TRBV4-3 and TRBJ2-5; a possible D gene is TRBD1 (6 bases). Sequencing was carried out using peripheral blood. For the CDR3, the DNA is TGCGCCAGCAGCCAAGATATCCCTAGTAGGGGGTACCAAGAGACCCAGTACTTC. Its protein product is CASSQDIPSRGYQETQYF.